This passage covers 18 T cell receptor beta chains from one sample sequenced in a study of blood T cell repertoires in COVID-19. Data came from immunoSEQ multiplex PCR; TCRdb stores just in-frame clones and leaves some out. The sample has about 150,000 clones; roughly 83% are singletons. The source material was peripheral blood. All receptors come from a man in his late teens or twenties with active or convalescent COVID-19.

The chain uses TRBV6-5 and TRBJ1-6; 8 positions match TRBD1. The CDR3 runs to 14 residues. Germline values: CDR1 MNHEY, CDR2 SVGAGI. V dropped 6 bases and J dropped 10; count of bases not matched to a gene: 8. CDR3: CASRQTGGESPLHF. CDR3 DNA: TGTGCCAGCAGACAAACAGGGGGTGAGTCACCCCTCCACTTT.

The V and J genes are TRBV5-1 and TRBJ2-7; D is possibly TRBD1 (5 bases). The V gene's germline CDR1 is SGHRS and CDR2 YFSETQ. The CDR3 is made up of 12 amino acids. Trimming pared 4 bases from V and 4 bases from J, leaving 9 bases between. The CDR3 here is CASSRGQYEQYF. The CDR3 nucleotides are TGCGCCAGCAGCAGGGGTCAATACGAGCAGTACTTC.

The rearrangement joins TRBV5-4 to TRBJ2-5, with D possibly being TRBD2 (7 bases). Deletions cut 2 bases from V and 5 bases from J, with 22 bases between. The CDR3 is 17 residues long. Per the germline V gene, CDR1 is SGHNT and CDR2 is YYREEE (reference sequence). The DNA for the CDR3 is TGTGCCAGCAGCTTTTCGTTCAGGGGAGGGAATCGGGAGACCCAGTACTTC. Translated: CASSFSFRGGNRETQYF. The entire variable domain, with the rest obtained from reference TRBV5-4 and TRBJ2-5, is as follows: ETGVTQSPTHLIKTRGQQVTLRCSSQSGHNTVSWYQQALGQGPQFIFQYYREEENGRGNFPPRFSGLQFPNYSSELNVNALELDDSALYLCASSFSFRGGNRETQYFGPGTRLLVL.

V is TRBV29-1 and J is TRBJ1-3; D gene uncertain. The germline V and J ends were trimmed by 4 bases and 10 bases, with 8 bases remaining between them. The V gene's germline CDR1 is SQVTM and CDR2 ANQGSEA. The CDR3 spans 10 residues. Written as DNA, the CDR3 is TGCAGCGTTGTGCCGGGGACCATATATTTT. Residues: CSVVPGTIYF.

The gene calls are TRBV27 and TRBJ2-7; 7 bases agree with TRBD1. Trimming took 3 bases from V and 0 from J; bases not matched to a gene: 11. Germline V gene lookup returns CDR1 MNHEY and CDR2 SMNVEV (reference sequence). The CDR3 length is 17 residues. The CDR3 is CASSLRGHPRSSYEQYF. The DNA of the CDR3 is TGTGCCAGCAGTTTGAGGGGGCACCCAAGGAGCTCCTACGAGCAGTACTTC.

CDR3 sequence reads: CASSIRGQPQHF. CDR3 nucleotide sequence: TGTGCCAGTAGTATCCGGGGTCAGCCCCAGCATTTT. This chain connects TRBV19 to TRBJ1-5; D is unclear. The germline V gene has CDR1 LNHDA and CDR2 SQIVND (reference sequence). The CDR3 has 12 amino acids. V dropped 3 bases and J dropped 6 bases, with 6 bases sitting between them. The variable domain in full, completed from reference TRBV19 and TRBJ1-5, reads DGGITQSPKYLFRKEGQNVTLSCEQNLNHDAMYWYRQDPGQGLRLIYYSQIVNDFQKGDIAEGYSVSREKKESFPLTVTSAQKNPTAFYLCASSIRGQPQHFGDGTRLSIL.

In DNA, the CDR3 is TGTGCCAGCAGCTCACTCCTGACAGGGGAGGATGAAAAACTGTTTTTT. Its translation: CASSSLLTGEDEKLFF. V usage is TRBV5-8 and J usage is TRBJ1-4; 8 bases line up with TRBD1. The V gene end was trimmed by 3 bases and the J gene end by 6 bases; junction bases not matched to a gene: 10. CDR1 is SGHTS, CDR2 YDEGEE, per germline. The CDR3 consists of 16 residues.

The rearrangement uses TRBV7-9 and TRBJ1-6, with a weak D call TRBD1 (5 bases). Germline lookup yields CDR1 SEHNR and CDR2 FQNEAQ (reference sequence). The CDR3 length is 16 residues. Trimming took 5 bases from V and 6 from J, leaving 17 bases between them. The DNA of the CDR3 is TGTGCCAGCAGCCGCCTCGGGGGAGCGGTTAATTCACCCCTCCACTTT. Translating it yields CASSRLGGAVNSPLHF.

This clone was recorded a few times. The CDR3 protein is CASSLRTDLQGSYEQYF. Written as DNA, the CDR3 is TGTGCCAGCAGCTTAAGAACGGATCTACAGGGGTCCTACGAGCAGTACTTC. This sequence joins TRBV13 and TRBJ2-7; 7 bases fit TRBD1. The CDR3 has 17 amino acids. Germline V gene sequence: CDR1 PRHDT, CDR2 FYEKMQ (reference sequence). Losses at the gene ends were 2 bases for V and 1 base for J; bases not matched to a gene: 11. Full variable domain (remainder filled in from reference TRBV13 and TRBJ2-7): AAGVIQSPRHLIKEKRETATLKCYPIPRHDTVYWYQQGPGQDPQFLISFYEKMQSDKGSIPDRFSAQQFSDYHSELNMSSLELGDSALYFCASSLRTDLQGSYEQYFGPGTRLTVT.

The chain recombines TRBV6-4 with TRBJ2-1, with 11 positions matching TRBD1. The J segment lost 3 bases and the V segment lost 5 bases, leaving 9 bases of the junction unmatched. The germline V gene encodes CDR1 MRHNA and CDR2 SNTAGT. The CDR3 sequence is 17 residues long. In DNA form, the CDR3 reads TGTGCCAGCAGTCGGACAGGGGGCTTGTCGGTCTACAATGAGCAGTTCTTC. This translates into CASSRTGGLSVYNEQFF.

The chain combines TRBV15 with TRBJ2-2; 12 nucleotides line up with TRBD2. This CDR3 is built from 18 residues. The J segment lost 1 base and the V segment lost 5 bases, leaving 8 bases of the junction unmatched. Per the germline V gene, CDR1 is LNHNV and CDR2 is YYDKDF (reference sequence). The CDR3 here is CATSPGLAGFLNTGELFF. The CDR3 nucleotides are TGTGCCACCAGCCCTGGACTAGCGGGGTTTTTGAACACCGGGGAGCTGTTTTTT.

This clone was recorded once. In nucleotides, the CDR3 is TGTGCCAGCAGCCAAGTTGGGACTAGCGGGGGAACCAACTCCTACGAGCAGTACTTC. It translates to CASSQVGTSGGTNSYEQYF. The chain joins TRBV3-1 (or the pseudogene TRBV3-2) to TRBJ2-7; 14 bases map to TRBD2. This CDR3 region has 19 residues. Germline V gene data show CDR1 as LGHDT and CDR2 as YNNKEL (reference sequence). Trimming cost V 1 base and J 0 bases; bases outside gene matches: 8.

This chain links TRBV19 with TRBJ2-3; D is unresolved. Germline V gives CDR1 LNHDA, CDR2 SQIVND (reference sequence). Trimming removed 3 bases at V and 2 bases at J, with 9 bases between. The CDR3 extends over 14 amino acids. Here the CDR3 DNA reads TGTGCCAGTAGTATTTCCGACACCACAGATACGCAGTATTTT. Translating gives CASSISDTTDTQYF.

CDR3 DNA: TGCGCCAGCGCCCCGGGACAGGGGCGATCCGGGGAGCTGTTTTTT. Its translation is CASAPGQGRSGELFF. This sequence joins TRBV5-1 and TRBJ2-2; the match to TRBD1 covers 10 bases. This CDR3 has 15 amino acids. Losses at the gene ends were 7 bases for V and 6 bases for J; bases not matched to a gene: 9. CDR1 SGHRS and CDR2 YFSETQ come from the germline V gene.

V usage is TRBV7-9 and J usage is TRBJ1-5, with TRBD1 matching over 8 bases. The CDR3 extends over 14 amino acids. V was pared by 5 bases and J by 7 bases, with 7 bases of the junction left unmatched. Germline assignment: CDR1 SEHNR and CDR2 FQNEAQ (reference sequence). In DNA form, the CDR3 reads TGTGCCAGCAGCCCTGGACAGGGTGAACAGCCCCAGCATTTT. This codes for CASSPGQGEQPQHF.

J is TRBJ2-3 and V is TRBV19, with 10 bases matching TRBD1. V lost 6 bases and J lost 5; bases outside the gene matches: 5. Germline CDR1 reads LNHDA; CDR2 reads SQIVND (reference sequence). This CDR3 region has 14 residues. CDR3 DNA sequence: TGTGCCAGTAGCGCTGGACAGGGGGGAGATACGCAGTATTTT. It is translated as CASSAGQGGDTQYF. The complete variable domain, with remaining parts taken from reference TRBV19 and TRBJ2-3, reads DGGITQSPKYLFRKEGQNVTLSCEQNLNHDAMYWYRQDPGQGLRLIYYSQIVNDFQKGDIAEGYSVSREKKESFPLTVTSAQKNPTAFYLCASSAGQGGDTQYFGPGTRLTVL.

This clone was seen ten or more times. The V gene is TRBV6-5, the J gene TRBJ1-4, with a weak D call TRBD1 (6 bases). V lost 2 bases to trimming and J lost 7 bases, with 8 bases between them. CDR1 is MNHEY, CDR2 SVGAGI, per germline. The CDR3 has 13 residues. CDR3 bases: TGTGCCAGCAGTTACCGGACAGCTGAAAAACTGTTTTTT. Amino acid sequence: CASSYRTAEKLFF.

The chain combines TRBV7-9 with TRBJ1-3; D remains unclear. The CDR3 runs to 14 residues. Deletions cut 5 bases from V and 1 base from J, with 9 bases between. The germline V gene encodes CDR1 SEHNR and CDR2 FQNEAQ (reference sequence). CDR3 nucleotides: TGTGCCAGCAGCCCAGGTGCTTCTGGAAACACCATATATTTT. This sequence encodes CASSPGASGNTIYF.